This T cell receptor beta chain was sequenced for a study of spatial heterogeneity in lung cancer. Single TCR cDNA molecules each had their own unique molecular identifier. TCRdb recomputed calls from the 5' RACE reads with MiXCR, one row per CDR3 protein. Of over 25,000 distinct CDR3 sequences in the sample, approximately 7% were seen once. In its sample, this clonotype is medium-sized. Its antigen is still unknown. This CDR3 region has 16 residues. J lost 5 bases, V lost 5 bases, and 15 bases had no gene match. Germline V gives CDR1 SGHAT, CDR2 FQNNGV. Study-level results: Tumoral mutation counts were tracked by counts of expanded intratumoral alpha and beta TCRs. Ubiquitous nonsynonymous mutations were tracked by counts of ubiquitous expanded TCRs, and regional ones by counts of regional expanded TCRs.

The time point denotes: sample taken at primary tumor resection. The rearrangement links TRBV11-2 to TRBJ2-7; TRBD1 matches 7 bases. Source: lung tumor tissue, taken at surgery. This clonotype was sampled from a male donor with early-stage non-small cell lung cancer. The CDR3 reads CASSHRQETGRHEQYF. The CDR3 coding sequence is TGTGCCAGCAGCCACCGCCAAGAGACAGGGCGACACGAGCAGTACTTC. Looking up the rest from reference TRBV11-2 and TRBJ2-7 gives the full variable domain: EAGVAQSPRYKIIEKRQSVAFWCNPISGHATLYWYQQILGQGPKLLIQFQNNGVVDDSQLPKDRFSAERLKGVDSTLKIQPAKLEDSAVYLCASSHRQETGRHEQYFGPGTRLTVT.